This passage covers 13 T cell receptor beta chains from one sample sequenced in a study of cytomegalovirus exposure and HLA in healthy donors. Amplification used 60 Vbeta primers and 13 Jbeta primers. Sequencing was performed with immunoSEQ multiplex PCR; in TCRdb, only in-frame clones are kept and a portion is missing. The table records 130,000 to 150,000 clones, 78% of them present only once. Sequenced input: PBMCs. Receptors were obtained from a male donor in good health and CMV-seronegative.

This chain joins TRBV27 and TRBJ2-1; 9 bases agree with TRBD1. Per the germline V gene, CDR1 is MNHEY and CDR2 is SMNVEV (reference sequence). V was pared by 2 bases and J by 6 bases, with 5 bases of the junction left unmatched. This CDR3 has 15 amino acids. In nucleotides, the CDR3 is TGTGCCAGCAGTTTAGGGACAGGGTTGTTCAATGAGCAGTTCTTC. Protein product: CASSLGTGLFNEQFF.

This chain joins TRBV7-2 and TRBJ2-7; 16 positions agree with TRBD2. Looked up from germline, CDR1 is SGHTA and CDR2 is FQGNSA. The CDR3 consists of 17 residues. V lost 1 base and J lost 4; bases outside the gene matches: 4. This CDR3 reads CASSLEGTSGRVYEQYF. The CDR3, as DNA: TGTGCCAGCAGCTTAGAAGGGACTAGCGGGAGGGTGTACGAGCAGTACTTC. The full variable domain, its missing parts supplied by reference TRBV7-2 and TRBJ2-7, is GAGVSQSPSNKVTEKGKDVELRCDPISGHTALYWYRQSLGQGLEFLIYFQGNSAPDKSGLPSDRFSAERTGGSVSTLTIQRTQQEDSAVYLCASSLEGTSGRVYEQYFGPGTRLTVT.

V usage is TRBV14 and J usage is TRBJ2-7, with TRBD1 matching over 7 bases. The length of the CDR3 is 14 residues. With 4 bases clipped from V and 6 bases from J, the junction kept 9 bases outside the gene matches. Germline V lookup: CDR1 SGHDN, CDR2 FVKESK. Here the CDR3 reads CASSPGTAVGEQYF. Written as DNA, the CDR3 is TGTGCCAGCAGCCCCGGGACAGCAGTTGGCGAGCAGTACTTC.

V usage is TRBV30 and J usage is TRBJ1-2, with TRBD1 identical over 8 bases. The J segment lost 5 bases and the V segment lost 1 base, leaving 12 bases of the junction unmatched. The CDR3 totals 16 residues. The germline gives CDR1 GTSNPN, CDR2 SVGIG (reference sequence). The CDR3 DNA reads as TGTGCCTGGAGTGGACCGAGGACAGGGAGGTATTATGGCTACACCTTC. This codes for CAWSGPRTGRYYGYTF.

The CDR3 DNA reads as TGTGCCAGCAGTTTATCCTGGGGTGGGGGGGCTCGAGTCATGAACACTGAAGCTTTCTTT. Translation gives CASSLSWGGGARVMNTEAFF. V is TRBV27 and J is TRBJ1-1, with D tentatively TRBD1 (6 bases). The CDR3 contains 20 residues. Germline values: CDR1 MNHEY, CDR2 SMNVEV (reference sequence). V was clipped by 0 bases and J by 0 bases, with 23 bases between them.

The chain carries TRBV27 and TRBJ2-7; TRBD2 agrees at 9 bases. V lost 6 bases, J lost 3 bases, and 6 bases stayed unmatched. Germline-derived CDR1 and CDR2 are MNHEY and SMNVEV (reference sequence). This CDR3 has 14 residues. In DNA, the CDR3 is TGTGCCAGCAGCGGGACTAGCAGATTCTACGAGCAGTACTTC. Translation gives CASSGTSRFYEQYF.

J is TRBJ1-6 and V is TRBV9; perhaps TRBD1 as D (6 bases). Germline CDR1 SGDLS, CDR2 YYNGEE. V was shortened by 0 bases and J by 9 bases, with 16 bases between the two germline ends. The CDR3 loop spans 16 amino acids. The CDR3 DNA is TGTGCCAGCAGCGTAGAAGGGGGAATGGGGATTTCACCCCTCCACTTT. This sequence encodes CASSVEGGMGISPLHF.

The chain joins TRBV27 to TRBJ2-2, with D possibly being TRBD2 (6 bases). Trimming cost V 4 bases and J 0 bases, with 9 bases left between them. The CDR3 sequence is 15 residues long. The germline CDR1 and CDR2 sequences are MNHEY and SMNVEV (reference sequence). In nucleotides, the CDR3 is TGTGCCAGCAGTTCCGTAGCGGCGAACACCGGGGAGCTGTTTTTT. This codes for CASSSVAANTGELFF.

The chain is built from TRBV19 and TRBJ2-5; tentatively, D is TRBD2 (6 bases). V was cut by 4 bases and J by 3 bases, with 9 bases left in between. This CDR3 comprises 13 residues. Germline CDR1 LNHDA, CDR2 SQIVND (reference sequence). The CDR3 DNA reads TGTGCCAGTAGTAGCGGGGCAGAAGAGACCCAGTACTTC. It specifies CASSSGAEETQYF.

Points on this clone: Other nucleotide sequences in the sample specify the same CDR3. The chain carries TRBV27 and TRBJ2-7, with 8 bases aligning to TRBD1. J was trimmed by 3 bases and V by 3 bases; bases with no gene match: 1. There are 13 residues in the CDR3. The germline V gene encodes CDR1 MNHEY and CDR2 SMNVEV (reference sequence). CDR3 coding DNA: TGTGCCAGCAGTTTCACAGGGGGCTACGAGCAGTACTTC. This sequence encodes CASSFTGGYEQYF.

The rearrangement links TRBV11-3 to TRBJ2-2, with 8 bases that match TRBD1. The length of the CDR3 is 14 residues. Trimming took 4 bases from V and 5 from J; bases not matched to a gene: 3. CDR1 and CDR2 (germline): SGHNT, YENEEA. The CDR3 spells CASSSRQGTGELFF. CDR3 bases: TGTGCCAGCAGCTCCAGACAGGGGACCGGGGAGCTGTTTTTT. The full variable domain, in which reference TRBV11-3 and TRBJ2-2 provide the parts outside the CDR3, is EAGVVQSPRYKIIEKKQPVAFWCNPISGHNTLYWYLQNLGQGPELLIRYENEEAVDDSQLPKDRFSAERLKGVDSTLKIQPAELGDSAVYLCASSSRQGTGELFFGEGSRLTVL.

Of note for this clone: At one boundary the junction diverges from the germline segment, which might be a read error. The sample carries other DNA sequences with the same CDR3. The chain is built from TRBV7-7 and TRBJ1-3, with D unresolved. Germline CDR1 reads SSHAT; CDR2 reads FNYEAQ (reference sequence). CDR3 length equals 15 residues. The CDR3 here is CASSVGRGAGNTIYF. The CDR3 DNA reads as TGTGCTAGCAGCGTAGGTCGCGGGGCTGGAAACACCATATATTTT.

V and J are TRBV9 and TRBJ2-1; TRBD2 matches at 9 bases. In germline, CDR1 is SGDLS, CDR2 YYNGEE. V shed 0 bases and J 5 bases; nucleotides not matched to a gene: 6. This CDR3 is built from 16 residues. Here the CDR3 reads CASSVAQREVNNEQFF. CDR3 bases: TGTGCCAGCAGCGTAGCGCAGCGGGAGGTAAACAATGAGCAGTTCTTC.